A single sample gave rise to the 3 T cell receptor beta chains below, sequenced in a study of human T cells and chemical hapten exposure. Each CDR3 protein is one row after TCRdb ran MiXCR on the RACE reads. The sample has about 50,000 distinct CDR3 sequences; around a tenth are singletons. Documented time point: pre-sensitization, week 0. Treatment given: therapeutic diphenylcyclopropenone sensitization with weekly scalp DPC. Unfractionated whole blood yielded total RNA. Sequenced here: whole blood, sampled in connection with sensitization to the hapten diphenylcyclopropenone (DPC). The source of these receptors is a woman in her twenties or thirties with alopecia areata. Some clones in this sample may be carry-over from other donors' samples.

This chain links TRBV7-2 with TRBJ1-2; TRBD1 aligns across 8 bases. Looked up from germline, CDR1 is SGHTA and CDR2 is FQGNSA. This CDR3 has 18 residues. J gave up 4 bases and V 3 bases, and 16 bases lay outside the gene matches. CDR3 sequence: CASSLGTTRQGTFYGYTF. The CDR3 region has the DNA TGTGCCAGCAGCTTGGGTACTACGAGACAGGGGACTTTCTATGGCTACACCTTC.

This clonotype was detected only a few times. The chain combines TRBV7-2 with TRBJ2-4, with 8 bases lining up with TRBD1. V was pared by 5 bases and J by 6 bases, with 9 bases of the junction left unmatched. The CDR3 loop spans 15 amino acids. CDR1 is SGHTA, CDR2 FQGNSA, per germline. DNA of the CDR3: TGTGCCAGCAGCCAACAGGGGGTCGAGGGAAACATTCAGTACTTC. It specifies CASSQQGVEGNIQYF.

The sample holds many counts of this clonotype. The chain recombines TRBV20-1 with TRBJ1-5, with no clear D. The ends were cut back, 1 base at V and 1 base at J, with 8 bases in the middle. CDR1 is DFQATT, CDR2 SNEGSKA, per germline (reference sequence). The length of the CDR3 is 14 residues. In nucleotides, the CDR3 is TGCAGTGCTAGAGGGACCGGCAGCAATCAGCCCCAGCATTTT. Translation gives CSARGTGSNQPQHF.